This T cell receptor beta chain is from a study of cytomegalovirus exposure and HLA in healthy donors. Primers for the PCR totalled 60 Vbeta and 13 Jbeta. Method: immunoSEQ multiplex PCR; TCRdb's copy keeps in-frame clones and lacks some. The table shows 110,000 to 150,000 clones, with roughly 10% occurring only once. The V gene's germline CDR1 is SNHLY and CDR2 FYNNEI. The V gene end was trimmed by 4 bases and the J gene end by 5 bases; junction bases not matched to a gene: 14. The CDR3 is 16 amino acids. This receptor was obtained from a male donor in good health and CMV-seronegative. This chain joins TRBV2 and TRBJ2-7; 7 bases are shared with TRBD2. Sequencing was carried out using PBMCs. CDR3 bases: TGTGCCAGCAGTGGGGGAGGGCGGGAGCTTAACAACGAGCAGTACTTC. Translation: CASSGGGRELNNEQYF.